Each of the 10 T cell receptor beta chains below was sequenced from the same sample in a study of T cell responses to AZD1222 COVID-19 vaccine. Method: immunoSEQ multiplex PCR; TCRdb's copy keeps in-frame clones and lacks some. The data show about 150,000 clones, about 92% seen once. Material: peripheral blood, obtained on day 0 of AZD1222 vaccination. All receptors derive from an adult in good health.

The chain recombines TRBV25-1 with TRBJ2-7; 8 nucleotides align to TRBD2. This CDR3 has 13 residues. CDR1 and CDR2 from the germline V gene are MGHDK and SYGVNS. Germline trimming cut 3 bases from V and 4 bases from J; bases unmatched to any gene: 2. The DNA for the CDR3 is TGTGCCAGCAGTGAGCGGGGGGCTTACGAGCAGTACTTC. Amino acid sequence: CASSERGAYEQYF.

CDR3 coding DNA: TGTGCCAGCAGTTCCCCGAACAGGGAGCAGTTCTTC. Its translation is CASSSPNREQFF. V and J are TRBV28 and TRBJ2-1; weak D call: TRBD1 (5 bases). The germline CDR1 and CDR2 sequences are MDHEN and SYDVKM. The CDR3 length is 12 residues. The germline V and J ends were trimmed by 4 bases and 10 bases, with 11 bases remaining between them.

This chain joins TRBV30 and TRBJ2-5; 7 bases fit TRBD1. This CDR3 spans 13 amino acids. Germline lookup yields CDR1 GTSNPN and CDR2 SVGIG (reference sequence). Losses at the gene ends were 2 bases for V and 4 bases for J; bases not matched to a gene: 4. The CDR3 protein is CAWSRRDRETQYF. DNA of the CDR3: TGTGCCTGGAGTCGCCGGGACAGAGAGACCCAGTACTTC.

This clone has just one count. The same CDR3 also results from other DNA sequences found in this sample. V usage is TRBV12-3 or TRBV12-4 and J usage is TRBJ1-5; the D is unclear. Trimming removed 3 bases at V and 2 bases at J, with 2 bases between. CDR3 length: 12 residues. CDR3 protein: CASSFGNQPQHF. The CDR3 DNA reads TGTGCCAGCAGTTTCGGCAATCAGCCCCAGCATTTT.

The V call is TRBV6-1, the J call TRBJ1-1; D may be TRBD1 (5 bases). The length of the CDR3 is 16 residues. Trimming stripped 2 bases from V and 1 base from J, with 14 bases between. The germline V gene has CDR1 MNHNS and CDR2 SASEGT. The CDR3 nucleotides read TGTGCCAGCAGTGAAACGTGGGCAGGGACGAACACTGAAGCTTTCTTT. Protein sequence: CASSETWAGTNTEAFF.

The chain links TRBV2 to TRBJ1-2; TRBD1 is a possible D gene (6 bases). Trimming cost V 5 bases and J 1 base, with 20 bases left between them. The CDR3 is 17 amino acids. Per germline, CDR1 SNHLY and CDR2 FYNNEI. CDR3 residues: CASSSGIGGLRNYGYTF. In DNA form, the CDR3 reads TGTGCCAGCAGTTCTGGAATCGGGGGGCTGCGTAACTATGGCTACACCTTC.

This chain connects TRBV7-2 to TRBJ1-2; no clear D. The germline gives CDR1 SGHTA, CDR2 FQGNSA. The CDR3 runs to 16 residues. Trimming cost V 5 bases and J 4 bases, with 20 bases left between them. CDR3 loop: CASSPRAFPSGYGYTF. The CDR3 DNA sequence: TGTGCCAGCAGCCCAAGGGCCTTCCCCTCGGGCTATGGCTACACCTTC.

The chain couples TRBV28 to TRBJ1-3; TRBD1 matches at 7 bases. Germline V gene data show CDR1 as MDHEN and CDR2 as SYDVKM. V was clipped by 3 bases and J by 0 bases; unmatched bases: 11. The CDR3 extends over 18 amino acids. CDR3 amino acids: CASSFGWGQIDSGNTIYF. For the CDR3, the DNA is TGTGCCAGCAGTTTCGGTTGGGGACAGATTGACTCTGGAAACACCATATATTTT.

This chain links TRBV6-2 or TRBV6-3 with TRBJ2-3; 10 positions agree with TRBD2. The CDR3 has 18 amino acids. The germline CDR1 and CDR2 sequences are MNHEY and SVGEGT. Germline trimming cut 2 bases from V and 1 base from J; bases unmatched to any gene: 9. CDR3 region: CASSYMASGGHGTDTQYF. CDR3 nucleotides: TGTGCCAGCAGTTACATGGCTAGCGGGGGACATGGCACAGATACGCAGTATTTT.

This clone was detected only once. The rearrangement uses TRBV9 and TRBJ2-1; D not resolved. V lost 1 base and J 0 bases, leaving 23 bases between the germline ends. This CDR3 has 20 residues. CDR1 and CDR2 from the germline V gene are SGDLS and YYNGEE. CDR3 amino acids: CASSVIPFSQVSSSYNEQFF. The CDR3 DNA follows: TGTGCCAGCAGCGTAATCCCTTTCTCTCAGGTTTCTAGCTCCTACAATGAGCAGTTCTTC.